The sequence of this T cell receptor beta chain was determined in a study of cytomegalovirus exposure and HLA in healthy donors. The CDR3 is 12 residues long. Germline-derived CDR1 and CDR2 are MDHEN and SYDVKM. Trimming at V came to 6 bases and at J to 5 bases, leaving 2 bases not matched to a gene. Libraries were prepared by immunoSEQ multiplex PCR; TCRdb keeps only in-frame clonotypes and omits some of them. The sample holds about 64,000 clones, roughly 91% seen once. This sequence joins TRBV28 and TRBJ1-1, with TRBD1 matching over 8 bases. Sequenced sample: PBMCs. This TCR derives from a woman younger than 35 in good health and CMV-seronegative. In DNA form, the CDR3 reads TGTGCCAGCAGAACAGGGGGGACTGAAGCTTTCTTT. Encoded protein: CASRTGGTEAFF.